This TCR beta chain stems from a study of blood T cell repertoires in COVID-19. The wider study: Sources were T cells, B-cell-depleted T cells, or PBMCs; the material itself was cDNA or gDNA.

A single count supports this clone. Data came from immunoSEQ multiplex PCR; TCRdb stores just in-frame clones and leaves some out. The sample holds 150,000 to 200,000 clones, 88% seen once. Germline trimming cut 0 bases from V and 2 bases from J; bases unmatched to any gene: 8. This CDR3 is built from 18 residues. CDR1 and CDR2 (germline): LGHDT, YNNKEL (reference sequence). V usage is TRBV3-1 (or the pseudogene TRBV3-2) and J usage is TRBJ2-3, with TRBD2 matching over 10 bases. The sequencing input was peripheral blood. The TCR was taken from a human donor in a cohort sampled during active COVID-19. This CDR3 is CASSQDLLAGVPTDTQYF. In DNA, the CDR3 is TGTGCCAGCAGCCAAGATCTCCTAGCGGGAGTTCCCACAGATACGCAGTATTTT.